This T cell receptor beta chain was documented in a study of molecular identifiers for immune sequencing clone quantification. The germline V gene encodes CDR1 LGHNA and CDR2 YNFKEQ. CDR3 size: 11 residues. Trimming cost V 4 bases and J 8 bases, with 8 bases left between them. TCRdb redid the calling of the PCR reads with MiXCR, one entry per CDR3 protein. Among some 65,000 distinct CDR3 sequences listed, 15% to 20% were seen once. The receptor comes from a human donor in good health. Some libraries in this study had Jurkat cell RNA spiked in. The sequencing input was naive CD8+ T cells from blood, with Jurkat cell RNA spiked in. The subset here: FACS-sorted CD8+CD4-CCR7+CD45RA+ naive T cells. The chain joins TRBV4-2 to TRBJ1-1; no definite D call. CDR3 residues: CASSRGPEAFF. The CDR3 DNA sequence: TGTGCCAGCAGCCGAGGACCGGAAGCTTTCTTT.